The next 21 T cell receptor beta chains were all read from a single sample in a study of T cell responses to AZD1222 COVID-19 vaccine. This table comes from immunoSEQ multiplex PCR, and its TCRdb copy is limited to in-frame clones, with some not included. The sample lists 86,000 or so clones; over 80% were seen once. Sequences were derived from peripheral blood, sampled 28 days after the second AZD1222 dose. The receptors originated from an adult who received the AZD1222 COVID-19 vaccine.

This clone was recorded a few times. The J gene is TRBJ1-5, the V gene TRBV2; tentative D call: TRBD1 (5 bases). Trimming shortened V by 6 bases and J by 0 bases, and 12 bases separated the two germline ends. CDR1 is SNHLY and CDR2 is FYNNEI in the germline V gene. This CDR3 spans 15 amino acids. CDR3 sequence: CASRKQDNSNQPQHF. The CDR3 DNA sequence: TGTGCCAGCAGGAAACAGGATAATAGCAATCAGCCCCAGCATTTT.

The chain carries TRBV21-1 and TRBJ2-3; TRBD1, the D gene given by the table, was not confirmed from the DNA. TRBV21-1 constitutes a pseudogene. The CDR3 contains 14 residues. The CDR3 sequence is CASIARGWTGRGYF. CDR3 coding DNA: TGTGCCAGCATCGCAAGGGGGTGGACAGGGAGGGGATATTTT.

The sample holds a few counts of this clone. The chain has TRBV28 and TRBJ2-5; no clear D gene. The CDR3 runs to 12 residues. The V end was cut by 3 bases, the J end by 5 bases, with 7 bases between. From germline, CDR1 is MDHEN and CDR2 SYDVKM. The CDR3 here is CASSFLMETQYF. The CDR3 region has the DNA TGTGCCAGCAGTTTCTTAATGGAGACCCAGTACTTC.

In this sample, this clone turned up once. The chain is built from TRBV18 and TRBJ2-7; no definite D call. Germline lookup yields CDR1 KGHSH and CDR2 LQKENI. Between the trimmed V and J ends, which lost 0 bases and 3 bases, there was a span of 6 bases. The CDR3 is 13 residues long. DNA of the CDR3: TGTGCCAGCTCACCACCGACACGCTACGAGCAGTACTTC. Protein sequence: CASSPPTRYEQYF.

The rearrangement uses TRBV25-1 and TRBJ2-1, with unresolved D. Germline lookup yields CDR1 MGHDK and CDR2 SYGVNS. This CDR3 contains 13 residues. V lost 1 base, J lost 7 bases, and 8 bases lay in between. CDR3 sequence (DNA): TGTGCCAGCAGTGAATCGTCGATTAATGAGCAGTTCTTC. Protein product: CASSESSINEQFF.

The rearrangement links TRBV5-4 to TRBJ2-3; D could derive from TRBD1 or TRBD2 (5 bases each). The CDR3 consists of 15 residues. The germline CDR1 and CDR2 sequences are SGHNT and YYREEE (reference sequence). V gave up 7 bases and J gave up 6 bases, with 21 bases separating them. The CDR3 region has the DNA TGTGCCAGCTCTTCCGGGACCCACCTGGGGGATACGCAGTATTTT. It translates to CASSSGTHLGDTQYF.

The V gene is TRBV6-6, the J gene TRBJ1-6; TRBD1 is a possible D gene (5 bases). Trimming shortened V by 4 bases and J by 13 bases, and 20 bases separated the two germline ends. The germline CDR1 and CDR2 sequences are MNHNY and SVGAGI (reference sequence). CDR3 length: 15 residues. CDR3 sequence: CASSSPGGRGWPLHF. The CDR3 DNA is TGTGCCAGCAGTTCACCAGGAGGAAGGGGATGGCCCCTCCACTTT.

The genes are TRBV24-1 and TRBJ2-7; D may be TRBD1 (6 bases). CDR1 is KGHDR and CDR2 is SFDVKD in the germline V gene. The CDR3 runs to 14 residues. Trimming removed 3 bases at V and 2 bases at J, with 10 bases between. CDR3 DNA: TGTGCCACCAGTGATGGAACAGGGCCCTACGAGCAGTACTTC. Amino acids: CATSDGTGPYEQYF.

The rearrangement links TRBV5-1 to TRBJ1-1; TRBD1 matches at 7 bases. The CDR3 length is 16 residues. Looked up from germline, CDR1 is SGHRS and CDR2 is YFSETQ. V lost 1 base, J lost 3 bases, and 9 bases stayed unmatched. The CDR3 DNA reads TGCGCCAGCAGCTTGAGGACAGGCCAAAGGCACACTGAAGCTTTCTTT. It encodes CASSLRTGQRHTEAFF. Using reference TRBV5-1 and TRBJ1-1 for the parts outside the CDR3, the full variable domain is KAGVTQTPRYLIKTRGQQVTLSCSPISGHRSVSWYQQTPGQGLQFLFEYFSETQRNKGNFPGRFSGRQFSNSRSEMNVSTLELGDSALYLCASSLRTGQRHTEAFFGQGTRLTVV.

Here the CDR3 DNA reads TGTGCCAGTAGTATAGGTGTGAACACTGAAGCTTTCTTT. Translation gives CASSIGVNTEAFF. The chain joins TRBV19 to TRBJ1-1; D not certain. This CDR3 comprises 13 residues. V gave up 1 base and J gave up 0 bases, with 3 bases separating them. Per the germline V gene, CDR1 is LNHDA and CDR2 is SQIVND (reference sequence). The variable domain in full, completed from reference TRBV19 and TRBJ1-1, reads DGGITQSPKYLFRKEGQNVTLSCEQNLNHDAMYWYRQDPGQGLRLIYYSQIVNDFQKGDIAEGYSVSREKKESFPLTVTSAQKNPTAFYLCASSIGVNTEAFFGQGTRLTVV.

The V call is TRBV7-6, the J call TRBJ2-2; 9 positions match TRBD2. The V gene's germline CDR1 is SGHVS and CDR2 FNYEAQ. The CDR3 is made up of 17 amino acids. The V gene end was trimmed by 1 base and the J gene end by 2 bases; junction bases not matched to a gene: 5. Here the CDR3 reads CASSLVRTSANTGELFF. The DNA for the CDR3 is TGTGCCAGCAGCTTAGTTCGGACTAGCGCTAACACCGGGGAGCTGTTTTTT.

The chain couples TRBV25-1 to TRBJ1-1; unclear D gene. The CDR3 covers 14 residues. Germline CDR1 and CDR2: MGHDK and SYGVNS. Trimming pared 5 bases from V and 1 base from J, leaving 11 bases between. This CDR3 is CASSRASGNTEAFF. CDR3 in DNA: TGTGCCAGCAGTAGGGCGTCTGGGAACACTGAAGCTTTCTTT.

The V gene is TRBV27, the J gene TRBJ1-6; TRBD1 is a possible D gene (5 bases). The CDR3 contains 16 residues. In germline, CDR1 is MNHEY, CDR2 SMNVEV (reference sequence). Trimming shortened V by 5 bases and J by 7 bases, and 18 bases separated the two germline ends. The CDR3 here is CASSLGGGTANSPLHF. The CDR3 DNA reads as TGTGCCAGCAGTCTCGGTGGGGGAACGGCGAATTCACCCCTCCACTTT.

In DNA form, the CDR3 reads TGTGCCACCCCGACAGAGGATGTCCCCACCGGGGAGCTGTTTTTT. It is translated as CATPTEDVPTGELFF. The V gene is TRBV6-5, the J gene TRBJ2-2; D is perhaps TRBD1 (5 bases). Trimming took off 10 bases at V and 4 bases at J, with 19 bases between the two ends. The CDR3 contains 15 residues. Germline values: CDR1 MNHEY, CDR2 SVGAGI.

The chain uses TRBV28 and TRBJ1-5; tentatively, D is TRBD1 (6 bases). V lost 8 bases and J 2 bases, leaving 16 bases between the germline ends. The CDR3 spans 15 residues. The germline gives CDR1 MDHEN, CDR2 SYDVKM. In nucleotides, the CDR3 is TGTGCCAGCGAAAAAGTCGGGGGCGGCAATCAGCCCCAGCATTTT. It is translated as CASEKVGGGNQPQHF.

The chain couples TRBV2 to TRBJ1-5; no definite D call. V lost 4 bases, J lost 3 bases, and 7 bases lay in between. Germline CDR1 and CDR2: SNHLY and FYNNEI. The CDR3 extends over 13 amino acids. Here the CDR3 DNA reads TGTGCCAGCAGTGGGGGAATCAATCAGCCCCAGCATTTT. Amino acids: CASSGGINQPQHF.

This clone was detected once. The rearrangement links TRBV19 to TRBJ2-4; TRBD1 matches at 8 bases. This CDR3 is 15 amino acids long. Trimming removed 7 bases from V and 1 base from J; junction bases left unmatched: 6. From germline, CDR1 is LNHDA and CDR2 SQIVND (reference sequence). The CDR3 here is CASKFQGAAKNIQYF. As DNA, the CDR3 is TGTGCCAGTAAATTCCAGGGGGCGGCCAAAAACATTCAGTACTTC.

The rearrangement links TRBV11-3 to TRBJ1-1, with D unclear. Germline values: CDR1 SGHNT, CDR2 YENEEA. Trimming left V 1 base short and J 5 bases short, with 11 bases between. This CDR3 region has 14 residues. CDR3 sequence: CASSLGPSGTEAFF. The CDR3 DNA reads TGTGCCAGCAGCTTAGGACCCTCGGGAACTGAAGCTTTCTTT.

Comments on this clone: Distinct nucleotide sequences in the sample also encode this CDR3. The V gene is TRBV2, the J gene TRBJ1-1; no reliable D call. Trimming left V 5 bases short and J 1 base short, with 5 bases between. The CDR3 runs 12 residues. Per germline, CDR1 SNHLY and CDR2 FYNNEI. The CDR3: CASSRQNTEAFF. Written as DNA, the CDR3 is TGTGCCAGCAGTCGCCAGAACACTGAAGCTTTCTTT.

This chain joins TRBV7-9 and TRBJ1-1; D unclear. Germline V lookup: CDR1 SEHNR, CDR2 FQNEAQ (reference sequence). Between the trimmed V and J ends, which lost 7 bases and 8 bases, there was a span of 14 bases. This CDR3 has 12 amino acids. The CDR3 sequence is CASNPRSGEAFF. The CDR3, as DNA: TGTGCCAGCAACCCGCGTAGCGGGGAAGCTTTCTTT. Together with reference TRBV7-9 and TRBJ1-1, the CDR3 gives the full variable domain: DTGVSQNPRHKITKRGQNVTFRCDPISEHNRLYWYRQTLGQGPEFLTYFQNEAQLEKSRLLSDRFSAERPKGSFSTLEIQRTEQGDSAMYLCASNPRSGEAFFGQGTRLTVV.

The chain employs TRBV7-9 and TRBJ1-6; D gene unclear. Trimming cost V 3 bases and J 7 bases, with 10 bases left between them. The CDR3 extends over 14 amino acids. CDR1 and CDR2 (germline): SEHNR, FQNEAQ (reference sequence). CDR3: CASSLHGPNSPLHF. DNA of the CDR3: TGTGCCAGCAGCTTGCACGGACCGAATTCACCCCTCCACTTT.